One and the same sample provided the 5 T cell receptor beta chains below, sequenced in a study of ipilimumab plus nivolumab after autologous stem cell transplantation (dated by TCRdb to the early 2020s). Receptor libraries were prepared by the immunoSEQ multiplex PCR assay. Held by TCRdb, this immuneACCESS table contains in-frame sequences only and omits some clones. Under half of the omission traces to an unresolved V gene where checked; the cause of the rest is unknown. The sample data list about 19,000 clones, and around 81% of these were observed just once. The top ten constitute roughly 7.5% of the sample. The sample in question was PBMCs, obtained in a trial of ipilimumab plus nivolumab as post-transplant consolidation. The receptors stem from a male donor with diffuse large B-cell lymphoma.

The gene calls are TRBV5-6 and TRBJ1-1; D may be TRBD1 (6 bases). The V gene lost 7 bases and the J gene lost 1 base, with 14 bases spanning the gap. CDR1 SGHDT and CDR2 YYEEEE come from the germline V gene. The CDR3 contains 14 residues. As DNA, the CDR3 is TGTGCCAGCTCCGGGGGGGCCCCGAACACTGAAGCTTTCTTT. Its translation: CASSGGAPNTEAFF. Full variable domain (missing parts from reference TRBV5-6 and TRBJ1-1): DAGVTQSPTHLIKTRGQQVTLRCSPKSGHDTVSWYQQALGQGPQFIFQYYEEEERQRGNFPDRFSGHQFPNYSSELNVNALLLGDSALYLCASSGGAPNTEAFFGQGTRLTVV.

The chain is built from TRBV20-1 and TRBJ1-2, with D maybe TRBD1 (5 bases). The CDR3 extends over 10 amino acids. Germline V gene data show CDR1 as DFQATT and CDR2 as SNEGSKA (reference sequence). CDR3 nucleotide sequence: TGCAGCGGGGGGACCTATGGCTACACCTTC. It codes for CSGGTYGYTF.

J is TRBJ1-5 and V is TRBV7-2, with a tentative D call TRBD1 (5 bases). V lost 5 bases to trimming and J lost 7 bases, with 18 bases between them. Germline V lookup: CDR1 SGHTA, CDR2 FQGNSA. The CDR3 is 15 residues long. The CDR3 coding sequence is TGTGCCAGCAGCGCCAACTCGGGGGTCGGCCAGCCCCAGCATTTT. As protein: CASSANSGVGQPQHF.

This clone was observed a single time. V usage is TRBV11-2 and J usage is TRBJ1-3; the D gene is possibly TRBD1 (6 bases). The CDR3 covers 16 residues. V was shortened by 4 bases and J by 4 bases, with 17 bases between the two germline ends. Germline CDR1 reads SGHAT; CDR2 reads FQNNGV. Here the CDR3 DNA reads TGTGCCAGCAGCTCAAACGGAACAGGGTCCGGAAACACCATATATTTT. Amino acids: CASSSNGTGSGNTIYF.

Remarks on this clone: Germline and junction disagree at one end, which may indicate a read error. This chain connects TRBV7-7 to TRBJ2-7; 13 nucleotides match TRBD2. Germline CDR1 is SSHAT and CDR2 is FNYEAQ (reference sequence). The CDR3 totals 16 residues. CDR3 DNA: TGTGCTAGCAGCCCCGGACTAGCGGGGGCGGGGCACGAGCAGTACTTC. As protein: CASSPGLAGAGHEQYF.